These T cell receptor beta chains were read from a single sample in a study of blood T cell repertoires in COVID-19. TCRdb's copy holds only in-frame clones and misses some; the assay was immunoSEQ multiplex PCR. The sample shows more than 400,000 clones, approximately 83% of them seen only once. The source material was peripheral blood. The receptors derive from a human donor in a cohort sampled during active COVID-19. Each CDR3 is given with its conserved first and last residue. Each record gives: clone size, D gene, V gene, J gene, CDR3 protein, CDR3 DNA. A D gene is named only where the DNA matches it firmly. Size is stated for part of the rows, as once, few or many counts, or as a class when the clone is expanded.

.	.	TRBV7-3	TRBJ2-3	CASSLSGWDTQYF	TGTGCCAGCAGCTTATCGGGATGGGATACGCAGTATTTT
once	TRBD1	TRBV7-2	TRBJ1-4	CASSSTGGANEKLFF	TGTGCCAGCAGCTCGACAGGGGGCGCAAATGAAAAACTGTTTTTT
few	TRBD2	TRBV27	TRBJ2-1	CASSSPLLAGGSYNEQFF	TGTGCCAGCAGTTCCCCTTTACTAGCGGGGGGCTCCTACAATGAGCAGTTCTTC
.	.	TRBV30	TRBJ1-1	CAWSYLEAMNTEAFF	TGTGCCTGGAGTTATCTGGAGGCAATGAACACTGAAGCTTTCTTT
.	TRBD1	TRBV4-2	TRBJ2-1	CASSQVDRQGFEQFF	TGTGCCAGCAGCCAAGTCGATAGACAGGGTTTCGAGCAGTTCTTC
.	.	TRBV5-6	TRBJ1-5	CASSLGQGIGNQPQHF	TGTGCCAGCAGCTTGGGGCAGGGAATAGGCAATCAGCCCCAGCATTTT
.	.	TRBV5-1	TRBJ1-6	CASSPRTDSYNSPLHF	TGCGCCAGCAGCCCCCGGACAGACTCCTATAATTCACCCCTCCACTTT
.	TRBD1	TRBV3-1/TRBV3-2	TRBJ1-2	CASSPGQGRGYTF	TGTGCCAGCAGCCCTGGACAGGGTCGAGGCTACACCTTC
.	TRBD2	TRBV7-3	TRBJ2-1	CASSFELAGGNNEQFF	TGTGCCAGCAGCTTTGAGTTAGCGGGAGGAAACAATGAGCAGTTCTTC
.	.	TRBV6-5	TRBJ2-7	CASSRKTGYYEQYF	TGTGCCAGCAGTCGAAAGACAGGCTACTACGAGCAGTACTTC
.	.	TRBV5-1	TRBJ1-1	CASGFYSSRMNTEAFF	TGCGCCAGCGGATTTTATTCGTCCAGGATGAACACTGAAGCTTTCTTT
.	TRBD2	TRBV7-9	TRBJ2-5	CASSPDTSVGTQYF	TGTGCCAGCAGCCCCGATACTAGCGTGGGGACCCAGTACTTC
once	TRBD2	TRBV5-4	TRBJ2-5	CASSSGLAGQETQYF	TGTGCCAGCAGTTCTGGACTAGCGGGGCAAGAGACCCAGTACTTC
.	.	TRBV2	TRBJ2-7	CASSDFGTPVGIFKQYF	TGTGCCAGCAGTGACTTTGGGACACCGGTTGGCATTTTCAAGCAGTACTTC
.	.	TRBV15	TRBJ2-1	CATSSRQVVYNEQFF	TGTGCCACCAGCAGCCGCCAGGTAGTTTACAATGAGCAGTTCTTC
.	TRBD2	TRBV28	TRBJ2-7	CASSESGRAYEQYF	TGTGCCAGCAGTGAGAGCGGGAGGGCCTACGAGCAGTACTTC
.	.	TRBV3-1/TRBV3-2	TRBJ1-1	CASSSVPGTEAFF	TGTGCCAGCAGCAGTGTTCCGGGCACTGAAGCTTTCTTT
.	.	TRBV24-1	TRBJ2-5	CATSHGKGYGETQYF	TGTGCCACCAGCCACGGTAAGGGGTATGGAGAGACCCAGTACTTC